This is a list of T cell receptor beta chains from one sample in a study of T-cell memory formation after mild COVID-19. One entry per CDR3 protein, called by TCRdb with MiXCR from the 5' RACE reads. The sample lists 300,000 to 400,000 distinct CDR3 sequences, roughly 13% seen once, with about 20% in the top ten. The sample taken for sequencing was PBMCs or a T cell subset sorted from them (not recorded which). The receptors were sampled from a young man who had mild COVID-19 (a few samples of this study predate the infection). Cell type and time point are not known. The CDR3 runs from the conserved cysteine through the conserved F or W. D genes are given only for firm matches. Expanded clones get a size class; other rows say once, few or many, or leave the size out.

J gene: TRBJ1-2; clone size: .; D gene: .; V gene: TRBV12-3/TRBV12-4; CDR3 protein: CASSPDILYGYTF; CDR3 DNA: TGTGCCAGCAGCCCTGATATCCTCTATGGCTACACCTTC
J gene: TRBJ2-5; clone size: .; D gene: TRBD1; V gene: TRBV6-2/TRBV6-3; CDR3 protein: CASLRQGPQETQYF; CDR3 DNA: TGTGCCAGCCTCAGACAGGGACCCCAAGAGACCCAGTACTTC
J gene: TRBJ2-5; clone size: many; D gene: .; V gene: TRBV6-5; CDR3 protein: CASLTRGGETQYF; CDR3 DNA: TGTGCCAGCCTTACAAGGGGTGGGGAGACCCAGTACTTC
J gene: TRBJ1-3; clone size: .; D gene: .; V gene: TRBV29-1; CDR3 protein: CSVGGISGNTIYF; CDR3 DNA: TGCAGCGTTGGAGGTATCTCTGGAAACACCATATATTTT
J gene: TRBJ1-2; clone size: many; D gene: .; V gene: TRBV3-1; CDR3 protein: CASSRTDPNNYGYTF; CDR3 DNA: TGTGCCAGCAGTCGGACAGATCCGAATAACTATGGCTACACCTTC
J gene: TRBJ2-7; clone size: .; D gene: .; V gene: TRBV5-1; CDR3 protein: CASSPGNSGGGYEQYF; CDR3 DNA: TGCGCCAGCAGCCCGGGAAACAGTGGTGGAGGTTACGAGCAGTACTTC
J gene: TRBJ1-6; clone size: few; D gene: .; V gene: TRBV7-2; CDR3 protein: CASSLASGISNSPLHF; CDR3 DNA: TGTGCCAGCAGCTTAGCGTCTGGGATCTCCAATTCACCCCTCCACTTT
J gene: TRBJ1-1; clone size: many; D gene: .; V gene: TRBV7-2; CDR3 protein: CASSLRGAEAFF; CDR3 DNA: TGTGCCAGCAGCTTAAGGGGGGCTGAAGCTTTCTTT
J gene: TRBJ2-5; clone size: few; D gene: TRBD1; V gene: TRBV25-1; CDR3 protein: CASSELTGMETQYF; CDR3 DNA: TGTGCCAGCAGTGAATTGACAGGGATGGAGACCCAGTACTTC
J gene: TRBJ2-2; clone size: .; D gene: TRBD1; V gene: TRBV5-1; CDR3 protein: CASSLVWDRGPGELFF; CDR3 DNA: TGCGCCAGCAGCTTGGTGTGGGACAGGGGTCCCGGGGAGCTGTTTTTT
J gene: TRBJ2-7; clone size: .; D gene: TRBD1; V gene: TRBV7-9; CDR3 protein: CTSSADGTGTASYEQYF; CDR3 DNA: TGTACCAGCAGCGCCGATGGAACCGGGACAGCAAGCTACGAGCAGTACTTC
J gene: TRBJ2-1; clone size: few; D gene: .; V gene: TRBV3-1; CDR3 protein: CASSRRQARYNEQFF; CDR3 DNA: TGTGCCAGCAGCCGAAGACAGGCCCGATACAATGAGCAGTTCTTC
J gene: TRBJ1-1; clone size: few; D gene: TRBD1; V gene: TRBV20-1; CDR3 protein: CSARTGGGGAAFF; CDR3 DNA: TGCAGTGCACGGACAGGGGGCGGTGGGGCAGCTTTCTTT
J gene: TRBJ2-7; clone size: many; D gene: TRBD1; V gene: TRBV5-1; CDR3 protein: CASSTGTGLYEQYF; CDR3 DNA: TGCGCCAGCAGCACTGGGACAGGGCTTTACGAGCAGTACTTC
J gene: TRBJ1-3; clone size: .; D gene: .; V gene: TRBV27; CDR3 protein: CASRFLTGNTIYF; CDR3 DNA: TGTGCCAGCAGATTTCTAACCGGAAACACCATATATTTT
J gene: TRBJ2-6; clone size: many; D gene: TRBD1; V gene: TRBV5-1; CDR3 protein: CASEDRSSGANVLTF; CDR3 DNA: TGCGCCAGCGAGGACAGGAGCTCTGGGGCCAACGTCCTGACTTTC
J gene: TRBJ2-1; clone size: many; D gene: TRBD2; V gene: TRBV5-1; CDR3 protein: CASSRASGGSDEQFF; CDR3 DNA: TGCGCCAGCAGCAGAGCTAGCGGTGGGAGTGATGAGCAGTTCTTC
J gene: TRBJ1-1; clone size: once; D gene: .; V gene: TRBV20-1; CDR3 protein: CSAAGTDTEAFF; CDR3 DNA: TGCAGTGCAGCCGGGACGGACACTGAAGCTTTCTTT
J gene: TRBJ1-2; clone size: many; D gene: .; V gene: TRBV7-8; CDR3 protein: CASSLAAGPAGGYTF; CDR3 DNA: TGTGCCAGCAGCTTAGCCGCGGGGCCGGCGGGGGGCTACACCTTC
J gene: TRBJ2-3; clone size: few; D gene: TRBD1; V gene: TRBV2; CDR3 protein: CASSEQGQGFTDTQYF; CDR3 DNA: TGTGCCAGCAGTGAACAGGGACAGGGGTTTACAGATACGCAGTATTTT
J gene: TRBJ1-4; clone size: .; D gene: TRBD1; V gene: TRBV27; CDR3 protein: CASSPLTGGNEKLFF; CDR3 DNA: TGTGCCAGCAGTCCCTTGACAGGGGGGAATGAAAAACTGTTTTTT
J gene: TRBJ1-2; clone size: .; D gene: .; V gene: TRBV7-6; CDR3 protein: CASSASQGSYGYTF; CDR3 DNA: TGTGCCAGCAGCGCCTCACAGGGCAGCTATGGCTACACCTTC
J gene: TRBJ1-4; clone size: few; D gene: TRBD1; V gene: TRBV19; CDR3 protein: CASRLTPRGRSGKLFF; CDR3 DNA: TGTGCCAGTAGGTTGACGCCCAGGGGGCGATCCGGAAAACTGTTTTTT
J gene: TRBJ2-3; clone size: many; D gene: .; V gene: TRBV20-1; CDR3 protein: CSARGQPRFGGPTDTQYF; CDR3 DNA: TGCAGTGCTAGAGGGCAACCCCGGTTCGGGGGGCCTACAGATACGCAGTATTTT
J gene: TRBJ2-3; clone size: many; D gene: .; V gene: TRBV7-3; CDR3 protein: CASSLSTGEAAQYF; CDR3 DNA: TGTGCCAGCAGCTTAAGTACAGGGGAGGCGGCGCAGTATTTT
J gene: TRBJ2-5; clone size: .; D gene: TRBD2; V gene: TRBV7-2; CDR3 protein: CASSLELAGGQETQYF; CDR3 DNA: TGTGCCAGCAGCTTAGAACTAGCGGGGGGGCAGGAGACCCAGTACTTC
J gene: TRBJ2-2; clone size: many; D gene: .; V gene: TRBV6-5; CDR3 protein: CASSYRRWAGELFF; CDR3 DNA: TGTGCCAGCAGTTACCGGCGCTGGGCCGGGGAGCTGTTTTTT
J gene: TRBJ1-5; clone size: few; D gene: .; V gene: TRBV7-2; CDR3 protein: CASSGRLMEPQHF; CDR3 DNA: TGTGCCAGCAGCGGACGGTTGATGGAGCCCCAGCATTTT
J gene: TRBJ2-7; clone size: many; D gene: TRBD1; V gene: TRBV5-1; CDR3 protein: CASNLGGGTYEQYF; CDR3 DNA: TGCGCCAGCAACTTAGGGGGCGGCACCTACGAGCAGTACTTC
J gene: TRBJ1-4; clone size: many; D gene: .; V gene: TRBV5-5; CDR3 protein: CASSSTDLNEKLFF; CDR3 DNA: TGTGCCAGCAGCTCGACAGACCTTAATGAAAAACTGTTTTTT
J gene: TRBJ2-3; clone size: many; D gene: .; V gene: TRBV7-3; CDR3 protein: CASSPNSADTQYF; CDR3 DNA: TGTGCCAGCAGCCCAAACAGCGCAGATACGCAGTATTTT
J gene: TRBJ2-3; clone size: .; D gene: .; V gene: TRBV2; CDR3 protein: CASSEVAGDTQYF; CDR3 DNA: TGTGCCAGCAGTGAGGTAGCCGGGGATACGCAGTATTTT
J gene: TRBJ2-1; clone size: .; D gene: .; V gene: TRBV9; CDR3 protein: CASSVTENEQFF; CDR3 DNA: TGTGCCAGCAGCGTAACCGAGAATGAGCAGTTCTTC
J gene: TRBJ1-4; clone size: few; D gene: TRBD1; V gene: TRBV20-1; CDR3 protein: CSARDSGQGPNEKLFF; CDR3 DNA: TGCAGTGCTAGAGATTCGGGACAGGGCCCTAATGAAAAACTGTTTTTT